The present entry profiles one TCR beta chain with its context. The data originate from a study of T cell changes during pregnancy in multiple sclerosis. TCRdb's table, derived via immunoSEQ multiplex PCR, lists solely in-frame clones and lacks some. This table holds roughly 69,000 clones, 90% to 95% found once. The CDR3 is 15 amino acids. In germline, CDR1 is PRHDT, CDR2 FYEKMQ (reference sequence). V was clipped by 4 bases and J by 6 bases; unmatched bases: 9. The chain couples TRBV13 to TRBJ2-7, with 10 nucleotides matching TRBD2. The clonotype comes from a female donor with multiple sclerosis, enrolled in a pregnancy study. The material was peripheral blood, obtained after pregnancy. CDR3 bases: TGTGCCAGCAGCTCCCGGACTAGCGGACCTCTCGAGCAGTACTTC. Protein product: CASSSRTSGPLEQYF.